This TCR beta chain was identified in a study of cytomegalovirus exposure and HLA in healthy donors. 60 Vbeta and 13 Jbeta primers were used in PCR. Method: immunoSEQ multiplex PCR; TCRdb's copy keeps in-frame clones and lacks some. The sample lists roughly 150,000 clones, 76% occurring once. This CDR3 is built from 15 residues. Per germline, CDR1 SGHRS and CDR2 YFSETQ. V dropped 0 bases and J dropped 6 bases, with 10 bases sitting between them. The receptor's source is a male donor in good health and CMV-seronegative. The V and J genes are TRBV5-1 and TRBJ1-6, with D unresolved. Input material: PBMCs. The CDR3 spells CASSLDSLFNSPLHF. CDR3 coding DNA: TGCGCCAGCAGCTTGGACAGCCTTTTTAATTCACCCCTCCACTTT. The variable domain in full, with the rest retrieved from reference TRBV5-1 and TRBJ1-6, is KAGVTQTPRYLIKTRGQQVTLSCSPISGHRSVSWYQQTPGQGLQFLFEYFSETQRNKGNFPGRFSGRQFSNSRSEMNVSTLELGDSALYLCASSLDSLFNSPLHFGNGTRLTVT.